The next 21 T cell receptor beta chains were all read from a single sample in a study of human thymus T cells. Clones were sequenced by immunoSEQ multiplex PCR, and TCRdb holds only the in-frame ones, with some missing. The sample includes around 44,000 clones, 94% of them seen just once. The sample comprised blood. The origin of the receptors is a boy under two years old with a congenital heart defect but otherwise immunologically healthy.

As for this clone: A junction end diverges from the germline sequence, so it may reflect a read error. CDR3: CASIQGSNAGELFF. Written as DNA, the CDR3 is TGTGCCAGCATTCAGGGATCGAACGCCGGGGAGCTGTTTTTT. This rearrangement joins TRBV28 to TRBJ2-2; D is perhaps TRBD1 (5 bases). Germline V gene lookup returns CDR1 MDHEN and CDR2 SYDVKM. The CDR3 runs 14 residues.

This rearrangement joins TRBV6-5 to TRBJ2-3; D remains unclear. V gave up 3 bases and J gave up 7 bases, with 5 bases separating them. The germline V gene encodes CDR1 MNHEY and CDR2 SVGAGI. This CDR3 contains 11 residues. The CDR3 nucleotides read TGTGCCAGCAGTTATACGAATACGCAGTATTTT. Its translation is CASSYTNTQYF.

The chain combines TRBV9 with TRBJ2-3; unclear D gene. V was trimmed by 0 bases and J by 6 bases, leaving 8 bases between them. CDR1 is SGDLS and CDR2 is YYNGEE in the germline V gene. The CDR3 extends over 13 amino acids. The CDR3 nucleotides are TGTGCCAGCAGCGTAGTACCGTTCGATACGCAGTATTTT. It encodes CASSVVPFDTQYF. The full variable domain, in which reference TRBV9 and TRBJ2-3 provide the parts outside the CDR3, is DSGVTQTPKHLITATGQRVTLRCSPRSGDLSVYWYQQSLDQGLQFLIQYYNGEERAKGNILERFSAQQFPDLHSELNLSSLELGDSALYFCASSVVPFDTQYFGPGTRLTVL.

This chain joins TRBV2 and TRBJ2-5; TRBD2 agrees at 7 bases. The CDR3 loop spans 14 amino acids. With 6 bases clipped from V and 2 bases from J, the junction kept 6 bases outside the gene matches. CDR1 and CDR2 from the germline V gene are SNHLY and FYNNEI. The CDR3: CASRWGRDQETQYF. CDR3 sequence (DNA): TGTGCCAGCAGGTGGGGGAGGGATCAAGAGACCCAGTACTTC.

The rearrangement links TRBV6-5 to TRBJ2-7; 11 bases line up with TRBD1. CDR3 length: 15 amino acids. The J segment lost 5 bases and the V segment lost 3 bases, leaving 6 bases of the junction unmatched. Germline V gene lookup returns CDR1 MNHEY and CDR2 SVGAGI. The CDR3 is CASSYRGQGVDEQYF. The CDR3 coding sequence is TGTGCCAGCAGTTATAGGGGACAGGGGGTCGACGAGCAGTACTTC.

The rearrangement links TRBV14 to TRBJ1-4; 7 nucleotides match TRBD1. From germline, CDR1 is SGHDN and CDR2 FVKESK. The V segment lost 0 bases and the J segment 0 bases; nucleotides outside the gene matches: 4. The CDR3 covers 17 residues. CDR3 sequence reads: CASSQEQGWATNEKLFF. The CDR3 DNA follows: TGTGCCAGCAGCCAAGAACAGGGGTGGGCAACTAATGAAAAACTGTTTTTT.

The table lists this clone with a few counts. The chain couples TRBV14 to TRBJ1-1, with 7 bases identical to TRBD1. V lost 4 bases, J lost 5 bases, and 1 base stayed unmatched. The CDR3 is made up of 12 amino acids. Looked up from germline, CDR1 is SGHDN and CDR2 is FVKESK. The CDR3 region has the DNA TGTGCCAGCAGCCCACAGGGGACTGAAGCTTTCTTT. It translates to CASSPQGTEAFF.

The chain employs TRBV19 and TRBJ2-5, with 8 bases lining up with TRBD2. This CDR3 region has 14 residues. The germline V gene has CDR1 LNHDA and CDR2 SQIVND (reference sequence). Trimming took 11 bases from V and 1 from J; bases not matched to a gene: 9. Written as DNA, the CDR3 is TGTGCCGGGAGACTAGCGCGGCGCCAAGAGACCCAGTACTTC. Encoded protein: CAGRLARRQETQYF.

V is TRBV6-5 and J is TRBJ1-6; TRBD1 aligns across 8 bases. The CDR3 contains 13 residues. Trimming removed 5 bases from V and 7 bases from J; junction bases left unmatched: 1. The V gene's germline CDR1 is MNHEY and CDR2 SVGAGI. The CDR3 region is CASSGDRNSPLHF. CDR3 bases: TGTGCCAGCAGTGGGGACAGGAATTCACCCCTCCACTTT.

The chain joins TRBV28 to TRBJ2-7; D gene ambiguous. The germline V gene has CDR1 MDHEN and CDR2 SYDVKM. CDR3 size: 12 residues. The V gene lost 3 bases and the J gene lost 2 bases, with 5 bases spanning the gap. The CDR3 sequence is CASSLGTYEQYF. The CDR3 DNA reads TGTGCCAGCAGTTTGGGCACCTACGAGCAGTACTTC. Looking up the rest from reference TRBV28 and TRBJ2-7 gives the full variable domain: DVKVTQSSRYLVKRTGEKVFLECVQDMDHENMFWYRQDPGLGLRLIYFSYDVKMKEKGDIPEGYSVSREKKERFSLILESASTNQTSMYLCASSLGTYEQYFGPGTRLTVT.

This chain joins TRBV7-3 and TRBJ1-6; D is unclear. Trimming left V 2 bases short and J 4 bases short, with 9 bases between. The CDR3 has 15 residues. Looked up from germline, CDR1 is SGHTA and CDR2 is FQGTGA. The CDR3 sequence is CASSLLGLYNSPLHF. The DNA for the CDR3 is TGTGCCAGCAGCTTATTAGGGCTGTATAATTCACCCCTCCACTTT.

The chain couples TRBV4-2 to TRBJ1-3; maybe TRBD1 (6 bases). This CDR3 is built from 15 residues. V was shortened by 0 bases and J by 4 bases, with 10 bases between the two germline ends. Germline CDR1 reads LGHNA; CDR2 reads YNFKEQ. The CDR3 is CASSQDRTGGNTIYF. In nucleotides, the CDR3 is TGTGCCAGCAGCCAAGATAGAACAGGGGGAAACACCATATATTTT.

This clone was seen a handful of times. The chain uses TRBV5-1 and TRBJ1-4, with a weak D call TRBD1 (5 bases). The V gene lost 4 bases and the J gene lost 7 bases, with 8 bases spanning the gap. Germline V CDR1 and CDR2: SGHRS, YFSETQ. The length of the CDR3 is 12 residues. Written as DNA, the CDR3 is TGCGCCAGCAGCGTCGGGGGTGAAAAACTGTTTTTT. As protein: CASSVGGEKLFF.

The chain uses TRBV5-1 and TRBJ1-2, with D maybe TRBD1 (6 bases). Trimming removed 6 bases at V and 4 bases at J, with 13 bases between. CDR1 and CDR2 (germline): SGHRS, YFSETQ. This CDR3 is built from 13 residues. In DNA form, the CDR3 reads TGCGCCAGCACTGAGATGACAGGCTATGGCTACACCTTC. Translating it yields CASTEMTGYGYTF.

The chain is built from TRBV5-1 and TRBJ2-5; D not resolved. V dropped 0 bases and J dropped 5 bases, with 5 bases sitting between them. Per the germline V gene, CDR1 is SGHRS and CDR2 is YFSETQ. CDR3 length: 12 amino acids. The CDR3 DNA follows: TGCGCCAGCAGCTTGGAAAGCGAGACCCAGTACTTC. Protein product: CASSLESETQYF.

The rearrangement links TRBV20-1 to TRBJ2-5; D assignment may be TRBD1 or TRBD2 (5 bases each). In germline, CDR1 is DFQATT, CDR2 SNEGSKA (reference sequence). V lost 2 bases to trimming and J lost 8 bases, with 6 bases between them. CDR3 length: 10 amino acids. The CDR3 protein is CSARRDTQYF. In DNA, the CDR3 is TGCAGTGCTAGAAGGGACACCCAGTACTTC.

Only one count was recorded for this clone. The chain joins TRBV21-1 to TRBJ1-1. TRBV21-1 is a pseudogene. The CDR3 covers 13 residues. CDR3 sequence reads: CASSKETGTEAFF. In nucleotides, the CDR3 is TGTGCCAGCAGCAAAGAAACGGGCACTGAAGCTTTCTTT.

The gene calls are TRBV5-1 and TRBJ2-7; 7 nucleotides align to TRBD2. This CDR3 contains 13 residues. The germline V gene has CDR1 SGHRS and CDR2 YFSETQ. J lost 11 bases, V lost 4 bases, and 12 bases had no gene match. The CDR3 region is CASSPAAGREEYF. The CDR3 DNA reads TGCGCCAGCAGCCCTGCAGCGGGGAGGGAGGAGTACTTC. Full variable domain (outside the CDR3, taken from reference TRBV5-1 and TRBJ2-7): KAGVTQTPRYLIKTRGQQVTLSCSPISGHRSVSWYQQTPGQGLQFLFEYFSETQRNKGNFPGRFSGRQFSNSRSEMNVSTLELGDSALYLCASSPAAGREEYFGPGTRLTVT.

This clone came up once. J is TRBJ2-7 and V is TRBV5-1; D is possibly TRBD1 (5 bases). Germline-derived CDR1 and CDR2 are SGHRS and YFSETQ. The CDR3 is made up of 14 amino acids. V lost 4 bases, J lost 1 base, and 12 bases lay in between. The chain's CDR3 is CASSLRAGSYEQYF. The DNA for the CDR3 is TGCGCCAGCAGCCTTCGAGCAGGGTCCTACGAGCAGTACTTC.

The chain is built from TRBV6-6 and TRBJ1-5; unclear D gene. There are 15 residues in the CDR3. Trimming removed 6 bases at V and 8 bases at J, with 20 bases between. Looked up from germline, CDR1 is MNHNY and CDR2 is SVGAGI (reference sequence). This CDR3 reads CASSLGRRPNEPQHF. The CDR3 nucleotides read TGTGCCAGCAGCTTAGGGCGGCGGCCAAATGAGCCCCAGCATTTT.

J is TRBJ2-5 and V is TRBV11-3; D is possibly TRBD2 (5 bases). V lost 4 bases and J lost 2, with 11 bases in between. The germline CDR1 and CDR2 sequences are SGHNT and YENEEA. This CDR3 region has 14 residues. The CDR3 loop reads CASSSRTEQETQYF. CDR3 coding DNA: TGTGCCAGCAGCTCCCGGACTGAGCAAGAGACCCAGTACTTC.